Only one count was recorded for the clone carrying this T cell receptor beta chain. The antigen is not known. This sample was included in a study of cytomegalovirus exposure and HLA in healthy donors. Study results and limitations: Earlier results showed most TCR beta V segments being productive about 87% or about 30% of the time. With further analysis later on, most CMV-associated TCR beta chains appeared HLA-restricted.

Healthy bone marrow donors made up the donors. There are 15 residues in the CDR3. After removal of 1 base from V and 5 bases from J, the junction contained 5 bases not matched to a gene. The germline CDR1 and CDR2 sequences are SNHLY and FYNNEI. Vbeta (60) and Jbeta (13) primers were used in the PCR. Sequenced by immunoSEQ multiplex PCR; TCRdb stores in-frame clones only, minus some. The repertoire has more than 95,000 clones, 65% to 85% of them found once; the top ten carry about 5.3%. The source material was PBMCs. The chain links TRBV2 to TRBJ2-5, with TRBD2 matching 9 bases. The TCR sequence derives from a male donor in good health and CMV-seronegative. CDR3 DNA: TGTGCCAGCAGTGAAGGGCGGGAGGGCCTCGAGACCCAGTACTTC. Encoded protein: CASSEGREGLETQYF.